Listed below are T cell receptor beta chains from one sample, sequenced in a study of T cells in localized non-small cell lung cancer. Libraries were prepared by immunoSEQ multiplex PCR; TCRdb keeps only in-frame clonotypes and omits some of them. The table lists some 4,100 clones, about 21% of them singletons. Sequenced here: lung tumor tissue, sampled before any cancer treatment. Every receptor here comes from a female donor aged 60 or older with stage I lung adenocarcinoma. Both conserved end residues are part of each CDR3. Each record gives: D gene, clone size, J gene, V gene, CDR3 protein, CDR3 DNA. A D gene is named only where the DNA matches it firmly. Not all rows give a size; the values are once, few, many and, for expanded clones, a class.

TRBD1 | . | TRBJ2-7 | TRBV19 | CASSVLSGTAVYEQYF | TGTGCCAGTAGTGTCTTGTCCGGGACAGCGGTCTACGAGCAGTACTTC
. | once | TRBJ2-1 | TRBV25-1 | CASSDDAGTDEQFF | TGTGCCAGCAGTGACGACGCCGGTACCGATGAGCAGTTCTTC
. | . | TRBJ1-3 | TRBV30 | CAWSVWGVGNTIYF | TGTGCCTGGAGTGTATGGGGAGTAGGGAACACCATATATTTT
TRBD1 | medium-sized | TRBJ2-6 | TRBV11-3 | CASSLPGTGTGANVLTF | TGTGCCAGCAGTTTACCCGGGACAGGGACTGGGGCCAACGTCCTGACTTTC
. | . | TRBJ2-7 | TRBV18 | CASSPPDRIYEQYF | TGTGCCAGCTCACCGCCTGACAGAATATACGAGCAGTACTTC
TRBD2 | few | TRBJ2-7 | TRBV18 | CASSEYSGRPHEQYF | TGTGCCAGCTCAGAATATAGCGGGAGGCCCCACGAGCAGTACTTC
. | . | TRBJ2-2 | TRBV30 | CAWRSGVHPAGELFF | TGTGCCTGGAGATCGGGAGTTCATCCAGCCGGGGAGCTGTTTTTT
TRBD1 | . | TRBJ2-1 | TRBV19 | CASSKGQGGTNEQFF | TGTGCCAGTAGTAAGGGACAGGGGGGGACTAATGAGCAGTTCTTC
. | large | TRBJ1-1 | TRBV9 | CASTMTASFTEAFF | TGTGCCAGCACTATGACAGCATCCTTCACTGAAGCTTTCTTT
TRBD1 | few | TRBJ1-2 | TRBV9 | CASSARGRGYTF | TGTGCCAGCAGCGCCAGGGGGCGGGGCTACACCTTC
. | . | TRBJ1-4 | TRBV19 | CASSRAPSFNEKLFF | TGTGCCAGTAGTAGAGCTCCTAGTTTTAATGAAAAACTGTTTTTT
TRBD2 | many | TRBJ2-5 | TRBV11-3 | CASSLTSGGGTQYF | TGTGCCAGCAGCTTAACCTCGGGAGGGGGGACCCAGTACTTC
. | few | TRBJ1-2 | TRBV18 | CASSPRIRDGYTF | TGTGCCAGCTCACCAAGAATCAGGGACGGCTACACCTTC
. | . | TRBJ1-5 | TRBV15 | CATSRGRIRNQPQHF | TGTGCCACCAGCAGGGGACGTATACGCAATCAGCCCCAGCATTTT
. | . | TRBJ1-2 | TRBV15 | CATSRVGGSSGYTF | TGTGCCACCAGCAGAGTCGGCGGTTCTAGTGGCTACACCTTC
TRBD2 | few | TRBJ2-3 | TRBV6-8 | CAITSGGAWDTQYF | TGTGCCATTACTAGCGGGGGGGCTTGGGATACGCAGTATTTT
TRBD1 | many | TRBJ1-1 | TRBV11-3 | CASSGFGFPGGAYTEAFF | TGTGCCAGCAGCGGATTTGGGTTCCCAGGGGGCGCGTACACTGAAGCTTTCTTT
. | few | TRBJ2-1 | TRBV11-3 | CASSLTEFGRSEQFF | TGTGCCAGCAGCCTGACCGAATTTGGCCGATCTGAGCAGTTCTTC
. | few | TRBJ1-1 | TRBV9 | CASSGQAPGNTEAFF | TGTGCCAGCAGCGGGCAGGCGCCTGGGAACACTGAAGCTTTCTTT